Following are 27 T cell receptor beta chains from one sample sequenced in a study of shared clonotypes between healthy human individuals. Using immunoSEQ multiplex PCR, the repertoire was profiled, and TCRdb retains in-frame clones only, with some absent. This table has 800,000 to 950,000 clones, roughly 96% appearing once. Naive CD8 cells comprised CD45RO-negative, CCR7-positively selected cells, excluding terminally differentiated effector memory CD45RA+ cells. Sequencing input: naive CD8+ T cells sorted from blood. These receptors all come from a young man in good health.

The CDR3 region has the DNA TGTGCCAGCACAATCCAGCGGGACGCCGGGGAGCTGTTTTTT. Protein product: CASTIQRDAGELFF. The chain recombines TRBV6-6 with TRBJ2-2; TRBD2 matches at 7 bases. CDR1 is MNHNY, CDR2 SVGAGI, per germline (reference sequence). The CDR3 spans 14 residues. Trimming cost V 7 bases and J 6 bases; bases outside gene matches: 8.

The V and J genes are TRBV28 and TRBJ2-1; TRBD2 agrees at 9 bases. CDR1 is MDHEN, CDR2 SYDVKM, per germline. Trimming removed 8 bases from V and 3 bases from J; junction bases left unmatched: 8. This CDR3 spans 15 amino acids. CDR3 protein: CASQQGLAFYNEQFF. The DNA of the CDR3 is TGTGCCAGCCAGCAGGGACTAGCTTTCTACAATGAGCAGTTCTTC.

In nucleotides, the CDR3 is TGTGCCAGCAGCGCATTCGGAGGGGTTGACGCCTACGAGCAGTACTTC. Amino acids: CASSAFGGVDAYEQYF. This chain links TRBV9 with TRBJ2-7; tentatively, D is TRBD2 (6 bases). The CDR3 runs to 16 residues. The germline V gene has CDR1 SGDLS and CDR2 YYNGEE. Trimming took 3 bases from V and 2 from J, leaving 18 bases between them.

The chain couples TRBV13 to TRBJ2-3, with TRBD2 matching 7 bases. Germline assignment: CDR1 PRHDT and CDR2 FYEKMQ (reference sequence). This CDR3 is 21 amino acids long. J lost 0 bases, V lost 3 bases, and 21 bases had no gene match. CDR3 DNA: TGTGCCAGCAGCTTCTTCGTTCCTAACGCTGCTAGCGGATATAGCACAGATACGCAGTATTTT. Amino acid sequence: CASSFFVPNAASGYSTDTQYF.

V gene TRBV4-1 combines with J gene TRBJ1-3; 7 bases fit TRBD1. CDR3 length: 17 amino acids. Losses at the gene ends were 0 bases for V and 3 bases for J; bases not matched to a gene: 8. CDR1 MGHRA and CDR2 YSYEKL come from the germline V gene. CDR3 in amino acids: CASSQDAKGGFGNTIYF. For the CDR3, the DNA is TGCGCCAGCAGCCAAGACGCAAAAGGGGGCTTTGGAAACACCATATATTTT.

This clone has a handful of counts. Other DNA sequences in the sample encode the same CDR3. The chain combines TRBV27 with TRBJ2-7; a weak D match, TRBD2 (6 bases). Trimming pared 3 bases from V and 6 bases from J, leaving 6 bases between. The CDR3 extends over 11 amino acids. Germline-derived CDR1 and CDR2 are MNHEY and SMNVEV (reference sequence). The CDR3 loop reads CASSFGGEQYF. The CDR3 region has the DNA TGTGCCAGCAGTTTCGGGGGCGAGCAGTACTTC.

The V gene is TRBV6-1, the J gene TRBJ1-1; tentatively, D is TRBD1 (5 bases). Per germline, CDR1 MNHNS and CDR2 SASEGT. The CDR3 spans 16 residues. The V and J ends lost 2 bases and 10 bases respectively, with 23 bases between them. The CDR3 region has the DNA TGTGCCAGCAGTGAATGGTTCGGGACGGGCTTCGGCGGAGCTTTCTTT. Protein product: CASSEWFGTGFGGAFF.

This rearrangement joins TRBV30 to TRBJ2-7; 10 nucleotides line up with TRBD1. CDR1 is GTSNPN, CDR2 SVGIG, per germline (reference sequence). The CDR3 totals 13 residues. V trimming: 3 bases; J trimming: 5 bases; junction bases outside the gene matches: 4. As DNA, the CDR3 is TGTGCCTGGAGCGAGGGACAGGGGAACGAGCAGTACTTC. Its translation is CAWSEGQGNEQYF.

V is TRBV27 and J is TRBJ2-1; tentatively, D is TRBD2 (5 bases). Trimming took off 5 bases at V and 7 bases at J, with 18 bases between the two ends. The CDR3 extends over 15 amino acids. Germline V gene data show CDR1 as MNHEY and CDR2 as SMNVEV (reference sequence). CDR3 DNA sequence: TGTGCCAGCAGTCCCCGATTCGAGGGTTGGAATGAGCAGTTCTTC. Translating gives CASSPRFEGWNEQFF.

V is TRBV18 and J is TRBJ1-4; maybe TRBD1 (5 bases). Germline-derived CDR1 and CDR2 are KGHSH and LQKENI. The CDR3 covers 16 residues. Trimming removed 3 bases from V and 4 bases from J, with 15 bases in between. The chain's CDR3 is CASSPSGTDFNEKLFF. The CDR3 nucleotides read TGTGCCAGCTCACCCTCCGGGACGGACTTTAATGAAAAACTGTTTTTT. The full variable domain, completed using reference TRBV18 and TRBJ1-4, is NAGVMQNPRHLVRRRGQEARLRCSPMKGHSHVYWYRQLPEEGLKFMVYLQKENIIDESGMPKERFSAEFPKEGPSILRIQQVVRGDSAAYFCASSPSGTDFNEKLFFGSGTQLSVL.

The rearrangement uses TRBV15 and TRBJ2-7; TRBD1 matches 9 bases. The CDR3 runs 14 residues. Germline loops: CDR1 LNHNV, CDR2 YYDKDF (reference sequence). V gave up 5 bases and J gave up 4 bases; unmatched junction bases: 6. The chain's CDR3 is CATSLTGGRYEQYF. The CDR3, as DNA: TGTGCCACCAGCTTGACAGGGGGACGGTACGAGCAGTACTTC.

The V call is TRBV5-4, the J call TRBJ2-7, with TRBD1 matching 10 bases. With V trimmed by 2 bases and J by 2 bases, 4 bases remained unmatched. The CDR3 has 15 amino acids. Germline assignment: CDR1 SGHNT and CDR2 YYREEE (reference sequence). The CDR3 sequence is CASSFRDRGPYEQYF. Written as DNA, the CDR3 is TGTGCCAGCAGCTTCCGGGACAGGGGCCCCTACGAGCAGTACTTC.

The chain carries TRBV27 and TRBJ2-1; 7 nucleotides align to TRBD2. The trim removed 2 bases at V and 6 bases at J, leaving 10 bases unmatched. The CDR3 is 16 amino acids. Germline CDR1 reads MNHEY; CDR2 reads SMNVEV (reference sequence). The CDR3 bases are TGTGCCAGCAGTTTAACTAGCGTAAACCCTTTCAATGAGCAGTTCTTC. Amino acids: CASSLTSVNPFNEQFF.

V is TRBV10-3 and J is TRBJ2-7, with TRBD1 matching over 9 bases. The CDR3 sequence is 15 residues long. CDR1 is ENHRY and CDR2 is SYGVKD in the germline V gene. The V segment lost 5 bases and the J segment 3 bases; nucleotides outside the gene matches: 8. CDR3 DNA: TGTGCCATCAGTTCTCCGGGACAGGGTTACTACGAGCAGTACTTC. It translates to CAISSPGQGYYEQYF.

This chain connects TRBV11-3 to TRBJ2-2; no definite D call. The CDR3 loop spans 14 amino acids. CDR1 is SGHNT, CDR2 YENEEA, per germline. Trimming took off 5 bases at V and 6 bases at J, with 13 bases between the two ends. The CDR3 reads CASSQRSEAGELFF. Written as DNA, the CDR3 is TGTGCCAGCAGCCAAAGGTCAGAGGCCGGGGAGCTGTTTTTT.

This chain joins TRBV6-4 and TRBJ2-1; D perhaps matches TRBD1 (6 bases). CDR1 is MRHNA, CDR2 SNTAGT, per germline. Trimming removed 4 bases from V and 5 bases from J, with 18 bases in between. The CDR3 is made up of 16 amino acids. CDR3 DNA sequence: TGTGCCAGCAGTGCCGGGCCAACAGGGCTTAACAATGAGCAGTTCTTC. Amino acids: CASSAGPTGLNNEQFF.

The chain uses TRBV7-8 and TRBJ2-1, with TRBD1 identical over 7 bases. J lost 4 bases, V lost 5 bases, and 11 bases had no gene match. CDR1 is SGHVS, CDR2 FQNEAQ, per germline. This CDR3 region has 16 residues. CDR3 loop: CASSIKTGQIYNEQFF. CDR3 DNA: TGTGCCAGCAGCATCAAGACAGGGCAAATATACAATGAGCAGTTCTTC.

The chain recombines TRBV6-1 with TRBJ2-3; D possibly corresponds to TRBD2 (5 bases). Germline V gene sequence: CDR1 MNHNS, CDR2 SASEGT. This CDR3 is built from 16 residues. V was pared by 2 bases and J by 3 bases, with 15 bases between. The CDR3, as DNA: TGTGCCAGCAGTGAAAGGAAATTGGGGAGTACAGATACGCAGTATTTT. This sequence encodes CASSERKLGSTDTQYF.

This chain joins TRBV10-3 and TRBJ2-1; TRBD2 might be the D (5 bases). V lost 10 bases to trimming and J lost 7 bases, with 14 bases between them. Germline CDR1 is ENHRY and CDR2 is SYGVKD. The CDR3 has 12 amino acids. In DNA, the CDR3 is TGTGCCACCGAGGGCCCAGGAAATGAGCAGTTCTTC. It is translated as CATEGPGNEQFF.

The DNA for the CDR3 is TGTGCCAGCAGCGGTAGCGCGGGAGCCTACGAGCAGTACTTC. It is translated as CASSGSAGAYEQYF. The V call is TRBV11-2, the J call TRBJ2-7; 7 bases align to TRBD2. CDR3 length: 14 amino acids. V shed 5 bases and J 2 bases; nucleotides not matched to a gene: 6. Germline V gene lookup returns CDR1 SGHAT and CDR2 FQNNGV.

The J gene is TRBJ2-3, the V gene TRBV4-2, with D possibly matching TRBD2 (5 bases). CDR1 is LGHNA and CDR2 is YNFKEQ in the germline V gene. The V end lost 4 bases, the J end lost 4 bases, and 18 bases lay between the germline ends. This CDR3 spans 16 amino acids. Here the CDR3 reads CASSPLLEGEADTQYF. CDR3 in DNA: TGTGCCAGCAGCCCCCTACTAGAGGGTGAGGCAGATACGCAGTATTTT.

This sequence joins TRBV11-3 and TRBJ2-7; 12 bases are a match to TRBD2. J gave up 5 bases and V 5 bases, and 7 bases lay outside the gene matches. Germline V gene data show CDR1 as SGHNT and CDR2 as YENEEA. The CDR3 extends over 15 amino acids. The CDR3 loop is CASSLRTSGIHEQYF. CDR3 DNA sequence: TGTGCCAGCAGCCTTAGGACTAGCGGGATCCACGAGCAGTACTTC.

The V and J genes are TRBV11-2 and TRBJ2-1; no clear D gene. CDR3 length equals 12 residues. Germline V gene sequence: CDR1 SGHAT, CDR2 FQNNGV. Trimming pared 6 bases from V and 5 bases from J, leaving 8 bases between. The CDR3 is CASRKDNNEQFF. CDR3 DNA sequence: TGTGCCAGCAGAAAGGATAACAATGAGCAGTTCTTC.

The V call is TRBV10-3, the J call TRBJ2-7; 9 bases align to TRBD1. V dropped 8 bases and J dropped 3; count of bases not matched to a gene: 8. CDR1 and CDR2 from the germline V gene are ENHRY and SYGVKD. This CDR3 is 14 amino acids long. CDR3 in amino acids: CAIGGDREFYEQYF. The CDR3 DNA follows: TGTGCCATCGGTGGGGACAGGGAATTCTACGAGCAGTACTTC.

The chain couples TRBV28 to TRBJ2-7, with no clear D. Germline V gene sequence: CDR1 MDHEN, CDR2 SYDVKM. CDR3 size: 15 residues. Deletions cut 2 bases from V and 4 bases from J, with 15 bases between. The CDR3 sequence is CASSLPPDKVYEQYF. CDR3 nucleotide sequence: TGTGCCAGCAGTTTACCCCCCGACAAAGTATACGAGCAGTACTTC.

The chain couples TRBV29-1 to TRBJ1-2; D possibly corresponds to TRBD1 (6 bases). Per germline, CDR1 SQVTM and CDR2 ANQGSEA. This CDR3 contains 14 residues. V gave up 5 bases and J gave up 3 bases, with 16 bases separating them. CDR3 sequence: CSVSTGHADYGYTF. CDR3 in DNA: TGCAGCGTTTCAACGGGACACGCTGACTATGGCTACACCTTC.

Notes on this clone: This specimen includes other DNA sequences encoding the same CDR3. This chain joins TRBV7-9 and TRBJ1-2, with D possibly being TRBD1 (6 bases). CDR3 size: 14 residues. V shed 1 base and J shed 2 bases, with 8 bases lying between them. Germline V gene sequence: CDR1 SEHNR, CDR2 FQNEAQ (reference sequence). The CDR3 region has the DNA TGTGCCAGCAGCTTAGGACAGGCGAACTATGGCTACACCTTC. It yields the protein CASSLGQANYGYTF.